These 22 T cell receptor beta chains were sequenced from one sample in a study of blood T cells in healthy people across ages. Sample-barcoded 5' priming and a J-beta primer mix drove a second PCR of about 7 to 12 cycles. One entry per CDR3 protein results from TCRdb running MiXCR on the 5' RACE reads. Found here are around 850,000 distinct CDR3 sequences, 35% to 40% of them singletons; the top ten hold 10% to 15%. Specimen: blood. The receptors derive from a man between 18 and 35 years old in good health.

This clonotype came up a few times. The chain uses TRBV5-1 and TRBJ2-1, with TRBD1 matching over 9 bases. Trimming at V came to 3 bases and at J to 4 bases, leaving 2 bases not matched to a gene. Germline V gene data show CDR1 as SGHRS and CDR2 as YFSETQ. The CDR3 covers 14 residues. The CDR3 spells CASSWGQGYNEQFF. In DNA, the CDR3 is TGCGCCAGCAGCTGGGGACAGGGATACAATGAGCAGTTCTTC.

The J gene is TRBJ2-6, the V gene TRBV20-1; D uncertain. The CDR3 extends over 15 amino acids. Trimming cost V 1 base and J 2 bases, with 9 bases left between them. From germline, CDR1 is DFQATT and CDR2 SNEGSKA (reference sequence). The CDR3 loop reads CSARVRRTGANVLTF. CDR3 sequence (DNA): TGCAGTGCTAGAGTCAGGAGAACTGGGGCCAACGTCCTGACTTTC.

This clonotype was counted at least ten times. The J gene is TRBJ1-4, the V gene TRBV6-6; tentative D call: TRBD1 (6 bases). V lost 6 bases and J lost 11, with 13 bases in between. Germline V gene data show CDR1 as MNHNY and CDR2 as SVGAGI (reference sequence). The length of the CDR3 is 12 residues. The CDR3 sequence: CASREGGGKLFF. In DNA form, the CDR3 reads TGTGCCAGCAGGGAGGGGGGAGGGAAACTGTTTTTT.

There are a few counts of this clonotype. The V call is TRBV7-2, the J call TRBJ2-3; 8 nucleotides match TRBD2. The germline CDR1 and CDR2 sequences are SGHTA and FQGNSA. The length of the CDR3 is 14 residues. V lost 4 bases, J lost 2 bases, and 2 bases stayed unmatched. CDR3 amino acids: CASSSSGYTDTQYF. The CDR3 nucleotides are TGTGCCAGCAGCTCTAGCGGGTACACAGATACGCAGTATTTT.

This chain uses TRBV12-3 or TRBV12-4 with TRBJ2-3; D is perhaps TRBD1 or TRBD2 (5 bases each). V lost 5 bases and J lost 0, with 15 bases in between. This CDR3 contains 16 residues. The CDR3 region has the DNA TGTGCCAGCAGTAGGACCGGGACGGAAAGCACAGATACGCAGTATTTT. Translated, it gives CASSRTGTESTDTQYF.

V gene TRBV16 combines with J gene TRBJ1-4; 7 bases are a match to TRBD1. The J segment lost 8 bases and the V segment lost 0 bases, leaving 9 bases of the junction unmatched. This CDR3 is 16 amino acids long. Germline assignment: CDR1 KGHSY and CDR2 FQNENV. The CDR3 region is CASSQSRGGSQEKLFF. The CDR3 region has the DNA TGTGCCAGCAGCCAATCGCGAGGGGGCTCCCAGGAAAAACTGTTTTTT.

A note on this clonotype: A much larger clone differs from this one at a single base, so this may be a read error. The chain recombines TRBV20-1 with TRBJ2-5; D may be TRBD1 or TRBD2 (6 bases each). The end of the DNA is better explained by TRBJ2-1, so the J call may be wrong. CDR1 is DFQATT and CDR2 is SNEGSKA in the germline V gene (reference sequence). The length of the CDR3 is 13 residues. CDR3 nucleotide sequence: TGCAGTGTCAGGAGGGACATCCAAGAGACCCAGTTCTTC. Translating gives CSVRRDIQETQFF.

CDR3 sequence (DNA): TGCGCCAGCAGCTTGAAGGTCAGACCGATCTTCAATGAGCAGTACTTC. Translation gives CASSLKVRPIFNEQYF. The chain recombines TRBV5-1 with TRBJ2-5, with no clear D. Trimming took 1 base from V and 11 from J, leaving 24 bases between them. In germline, CDR1 is SGHRS, CDR2 YFSETQ. The CDR3 is 16 residues long.

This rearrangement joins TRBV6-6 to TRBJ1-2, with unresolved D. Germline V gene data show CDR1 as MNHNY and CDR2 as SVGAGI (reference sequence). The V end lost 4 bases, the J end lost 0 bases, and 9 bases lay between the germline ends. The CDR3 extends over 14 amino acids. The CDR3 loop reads CASSFRGSNYGYTF. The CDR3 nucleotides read TGTGCCAGCAGTTTCCGCGGGTCTAACTATGGCTACACCTTC.

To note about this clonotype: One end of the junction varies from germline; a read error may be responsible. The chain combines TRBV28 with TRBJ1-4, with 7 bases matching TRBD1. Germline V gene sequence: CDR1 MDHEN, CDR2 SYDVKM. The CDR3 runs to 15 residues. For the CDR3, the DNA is TGCGCCACGCAAACAGGGACAGCAACTTATGAAAAACTGTTTTTT. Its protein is CATQTGTATYEKLFF. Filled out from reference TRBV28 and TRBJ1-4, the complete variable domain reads DVKVTQSSRYLVKRTGEKVFLECVQDMDHENMFWYRQDPGLGLRLIYFSYDVKMKEKGDIPEGYSVSREKKERFSLILESASTNQTSMYLCATQTGTATYEKLFFGSGTQLSVL.

The CDR3 reads CASSPVDNYNEQFF. The CDR3 DNA is TGTGCCAGCTCACCGGTAGACAATTACAATGAGCAGTTCTTC. The rearrangement uses TRBV18 and TRBJ2-1; unclear D gene. V was pared by 3 bases and J by 4 bases, with 10 bases between. The CDR3 loop spans 14 amino acids. In germline, CDR1 is KGHSH, CDR2 LQKENI.

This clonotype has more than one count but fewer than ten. The CDR3 bases are TGTGCCAGCAGCTCAATGGGGGCTAGCACAGATACGCAGTATTTT. Translation: CASSSMGASTDTQYF. The chain recombines TRBV7-9 with TRBJ2-3, with D perhaps matching TRBD1 (6 bases). The CDR3 is made up of 15 amino acids. Per the germline V gene, CDR1 is SEHNR and CDR2 is FQNEAQ (reference sequence). Trimming stripped 4 bases from V and 0 bases from J, with 11 bases between.

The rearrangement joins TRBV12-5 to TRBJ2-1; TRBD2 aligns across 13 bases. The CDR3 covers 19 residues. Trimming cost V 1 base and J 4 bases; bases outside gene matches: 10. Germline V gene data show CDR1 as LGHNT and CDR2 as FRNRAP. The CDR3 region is CASGLAEKTSGGFYNEQFF. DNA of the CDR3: TGTGCTAGTGGTTTGGCCGAGAAGACTAGCGGGGGGTTTTACAATGAGCAGTTCTTC.

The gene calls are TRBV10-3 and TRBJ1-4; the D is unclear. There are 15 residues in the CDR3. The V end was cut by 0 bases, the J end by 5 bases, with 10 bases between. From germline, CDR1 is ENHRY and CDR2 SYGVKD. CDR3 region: CAISESEGINEKLFF. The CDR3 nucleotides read TGTGCCATCAGTGAGTCGGAGGGTATAAATGAAAAACTGTTTTTT.

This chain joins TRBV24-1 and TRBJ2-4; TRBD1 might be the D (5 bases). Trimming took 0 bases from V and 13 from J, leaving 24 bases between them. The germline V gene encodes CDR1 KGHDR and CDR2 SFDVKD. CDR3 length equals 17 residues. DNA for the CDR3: TGTGCCACCAGTGATTTGTTTTTCGACAGCGCCTACAATGAGCAGTACTTC. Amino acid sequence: CATSDLFFDSAYNEQYF.

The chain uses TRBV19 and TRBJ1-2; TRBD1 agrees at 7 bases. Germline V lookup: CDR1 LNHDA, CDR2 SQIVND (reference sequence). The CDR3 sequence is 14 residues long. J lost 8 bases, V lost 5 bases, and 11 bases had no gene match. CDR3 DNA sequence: TGTGCCAGTAGTCCAACGGCAGGGGGGAGAGGCTACACCTTC. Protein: CASSPTAGGRGYTF.

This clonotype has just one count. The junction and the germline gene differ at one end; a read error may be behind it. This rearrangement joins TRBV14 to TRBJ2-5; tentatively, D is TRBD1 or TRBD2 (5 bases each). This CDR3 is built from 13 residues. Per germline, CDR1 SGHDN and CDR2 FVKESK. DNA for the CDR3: TGTGCCAGCGGCCAAGGGGAGAACAATGAGCAGTACTTC. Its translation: CASGQGENNEQYF.

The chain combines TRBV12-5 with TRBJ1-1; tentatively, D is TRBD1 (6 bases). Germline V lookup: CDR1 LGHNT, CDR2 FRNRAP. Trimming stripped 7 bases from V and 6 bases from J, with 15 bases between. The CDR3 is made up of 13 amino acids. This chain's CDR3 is CASAGTGLPEAFF. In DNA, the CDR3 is TGTGCTAGTGCCGGAACAGGGCTACCTGAAGCTTTCTTT.

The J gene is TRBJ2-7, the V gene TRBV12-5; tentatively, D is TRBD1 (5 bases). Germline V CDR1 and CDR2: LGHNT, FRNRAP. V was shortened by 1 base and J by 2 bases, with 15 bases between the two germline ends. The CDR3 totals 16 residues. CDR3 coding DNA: TGTGCTAGTGGTTTGGGGCCCAGGGTTGTTGCCTACGAGCAGTACTTC. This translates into CASGLGPRVVAYEQYF. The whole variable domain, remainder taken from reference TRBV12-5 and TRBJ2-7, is DARVTQTPRHKVTEMGQEVTMRCQPILGHNTVFWYRQTMMQGLELLAYFRNRAPLDDSGMPKDRFSAEMPDATLATLKIQPSEPRDSAVYFCASGLGPRVVAYEQYFGPGTRLTVT.

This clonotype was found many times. The CDR3 DNA follows: TGCGCCAGCAGCTACGCCTTCGATGAGCAGTTCTTC. It is translated as CASSYAFDEQFF. The gene calls are TRBV5-1 and TRBJ2-1; D gene ambiguous. Germline CDR1 SGHRS, CDR2 YFSETQ. The V and J ends lost 3 bases and 8 bases respectively, with 9 bases between them. The CDR3 contains 12 residues.

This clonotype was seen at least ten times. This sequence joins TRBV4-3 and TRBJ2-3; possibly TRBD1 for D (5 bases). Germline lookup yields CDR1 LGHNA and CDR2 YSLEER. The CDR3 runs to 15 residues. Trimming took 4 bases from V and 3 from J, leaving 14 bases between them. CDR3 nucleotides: TGCGCCAGCAGCCTATCAGGGAAAGAAACAGATACGCAGTATTTT. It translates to CASSLSGKETDTQYF.

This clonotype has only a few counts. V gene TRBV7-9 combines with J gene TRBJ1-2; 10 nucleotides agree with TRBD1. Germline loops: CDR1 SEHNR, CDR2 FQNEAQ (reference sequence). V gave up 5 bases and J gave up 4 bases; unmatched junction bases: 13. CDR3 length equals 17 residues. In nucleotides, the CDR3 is TGTGCCAGCAGCCCCGATCGGACAGGGGGGAGGCGCTATGGCTACACCTTC. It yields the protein CASSPDRTGGRRYGYTF.